The 12 T cell receptor beta chains below were found in one sample sequenced in a study of CD8+CD57+ T cells in acquired aplastic anemia. Genomic DNA constituted the template upon which TCR beta VDJ and CDR3 profiling was performed. MiXCR, run by TCRdb on the reads, gives a single entry per CDR3 protein. This sample has 190,000 or so distinct CDR3 sequences, with less than 60% found just once. Previously, flow cytometry had revealed CD8+CD57+ cell expansion in the patients chosen for sequencing. Sequencing was carried out using sorted CD4+, CD8+, or CD8+CD57+ T cells (not recorded which) from PBMCs. The source of these receptors is a human donor with aplastic anemia.

The rearrangement uses TRBV7-3 and TRBJ2-1; a possible D gene is TRBD1 (5 bases). Germline V gives CDR1 SGHTA, CDR2 FQGTGA. Trimming shortened V by 6 bases and J by 7 bases, and 13 bases separated the two germline ends. The CDR3 runs to 13 residues. The CDR3, as DNA: TGTGCCAGCAGTAGGGTTGGGGCGAATGAGCAGTTCTTC. This gives the protein CASSRVGANEQFF.

The chain couples TRBV29-1 to TRBJ1-4; the match to TRBD1 covers 7 bases. The CDR3 contains 13 residues. CDR1 and CDR2 (germline): SQVTM, ANQGSEA. With 7 bases clipped from V and 5 bases from J, the junction kept 7 bases outside the gene matches. CDR3 region: CSAAGTDNEKLFF. The CDR3 DNA is TGCAGCGCCGCCGGGACAGACAATGAAAAACTGTTTTTT.

This chain connects TRBV6-5 to TRBJ2-5; D uncertain. The V gene's germline CDR1 is MNHEY and CDR2 SVGAGI. This CDR3 contains 13 residues. Trimming shortened V by 2 bases and J by 2 bases, and 6 bases separated the two germline ends. The CDR3 DNA reads TGTGCCAGCAGTTACACTGTTCAAGAGACCCAGTACTTC. This codes for CASSYTVQETQYF.

This chain links TRBV7-3 with TRBJ1-2; possibly TRBD1 for D (6 bases). V dropped 3 bases and J dropped 7 bases, with 9 bases sitting between them. The CDR3 spans 12 residues. CDR1 is SGHTA and CDR2 is FQGTGA in the germline V gene. CDR3 nucleotides: TGTGCCAGCAGCTTTCAGGGGATTGGCTACACCTTC. Residues: CASSFQGIGYTF.

The chain joins TRBV20-1 to TRBJ1-1; the D gene is possibly TRBD1 (6 bases). V was cut by 0 bases and J by 0 bases, with 14 bases left in between. CDR1 is DFQATT, CDR2 SNEGSKA, per germline (reference sequence). The CDR3 loop spans 16 amino acids. The CDR3 DNA follows: TGCAGTGCTAGAGACGTCTTCGGGACATTGAACACTGAAGCTTTCTTT. The encoded protein is CSARDVFGTLNTEAFF.

This chain connects TRBV4-3 to TRBJ1-2, with D maybe TRBD1 (5 bases). CDR1 is LGHNA and CDR2 is YSLEER in the germline V gene. Between the trimmed V and J ends, which lost 8 bases and 3 bases, there was a span of 13 bases. This CDR3 contains 13 residues. DNA for the CDR3: TGCGCCAGCGGGACGGGGGGTCACTATGGCTACACCTTC. It yields the protein CASGTGGHYGYTF.

This clonotype was counted many times. The chain uses TRBV28 and TRBJ2-7, with D hard to call. This CDR3 comprises 11 residues. The V gene lost 3 bases and the J gene lost 8 bases, with 8 bases spanning the gap. CDR1 is MDHEN and CDR2 is SYDVKM in the germline V gene. The CDR3 here is CASSLYQQQYF. The CDR3 DNA is TGTGCCAGCAGTTTGTATCAGCAGCAGTACTTC.

This clonotype was observed many times. The rearrangement links TRBV6-2 or TRBV6-3 to TRBJ2-7; D uncertain. From germline, CDR1 is MNHEY and CDR2 SVGEGT. The CDR3 sequence is 13 residues long. Trimming pared 6 bases from V and 3 bases from J, leaving 12 bases between. CDR3 protein: CASSSDGGYEQYF. As DNA, the CDR3 is TGTGCCAGCAGCTCCGACGGCGGCTACGAGCAGTACTTC.

As regards this clonotype: The CDR3 ends on some other residue instead of the conserved phenylalanine or tryptophan, so this is likely a read error. The V and J genes are TRBV19 and TRBJ1-2; D may be TRBD1 (5 bases). The germline V gene has CDR1 LNHDA and CDR2 SQIVND (reference sequence). Trimming took off 4 bases at V and 11 bases at J, with 14 bases between the two ends. The CDR3 runs 12 residues. The CDR3 DNA follows: TGTGCCAGTAGTACGGGACTAGCGGGGTACACCCTC. It specifies CASSTGLAGYTL.

This chain joins TRBV2 and TRBJ2-3; 7 bases align to TRBD2. Germline values: CDR1 SNHLY, CDR2 FYNNEI. The CDR3 runs 14 residues. Trimming removed 5 bases from V and 5 bases from J; junction bases left unmatched: 7. CDR3 DNA sequence: TGTGCCAGCAGTTTAAGGGCTAGCGGAGATACGCAGTATTTT. Its protein product is CASSLRASGDTQYF.

This rearrangement joins TRBV19 to TRBJ1-5; the D gene is possibly TRBD1 (6 bases). V was trimmed by 5 bases and J by 7 bases, leaving 12 bases between them. The CDR3 is 13 amino acids. Germline CDR1 reads LNHDA; CDR2 reads SQIVND (reference sequence). CDR3 residues: CASSGRGRQPQHF. The CDR3 region has the DNA TGTGCCAGTAGTGGCAGGGGCCGGCAGCCCCAGCATTTT.

Concerning this clonotype itself: The junction departs from germline at one end; a sequencing error may be responsible. The chain has TRBV18 and TRBJ2-5; TRBD2 might be the D (6 bases). The germline gives CDR1 KGHSH, CDR2 LQKENI. The CDR3 totals 15 residues. The CDR3 loop is CASPPLLAHQETQYF. The CDR3 coding sequence is TGTGCCAGCCCACCTCTCCTAGCGCACCAAGAGACCCAGTACTTC.